Listed below are T cell receptor beta chains from one sample, sequenced in a study of blood T cell repertoires in COVID-19. Sequencing was performed with immunoSEQ multiplex PCR; in TCRdb, only in-frame clones are kept and a portion is missing. The repertoire holds 100,000 to 150,000 clones, with roughly 84% as singletons. The sequenced sample consisted of peripheral blood. These receptors were obtained from a woman older than 75 with acute or convalescent COVID-19. The CDR3 runs from the conserved cysteine through the conserved F or W. The D gene is left open where the match is weak. Some rows have no size entry. The others give once, few or many, or a class for an expanded clone.

d_call j_call clone_size v_call cdr3_aa cdr3_nt
NA TRBJ2-1 NA TRBV7-9 CASSLLGDEQFF TGTGCCAGCAGCTTATTGGGCGATGAGCAGTTCTTC
NA TRBJ1-2 NA TRBV21-1 CASDVPNDRFYYGYTF TGTGCCAGTGATGTCCCCAACGACAGGTTCTACTATGGCTACACCTTC
NA TRBJ1-1 NA TRBV6-5 CASSRGARNTEAFF TGTGCCAGCAGCAGGGGCGCAAGGAACACTGAAGCTTTCTTT
TRBD1 TRBJ2-1 NA TRBV5-1 CASSLGRGPSYNEQFF TGCGCCAGCAGCTTGGGAAGGGGGCCCTCCTACAATGAGCAGTTCTTC
NA TRBJ2-7 once TRBV19 CASSRADSPYEQYF TGTGCCAGTTCCCGCGCGGACAGCCCCTACGAGCAGTACTTC
NA TRBJ1-1 few TRBV19 CASSMRMTEAFF TGTGCCAGTAGTATGCGGATGACTGAAGCTTTCTTT
NA TRBJ1-2 few TRBV4-3 CASSTNRGGAYGYTF TGCGCCAGCAGCACAAACCGAGGGGGGGCGTATGGCTACACCTTC
NA TRBJ2-7 NA TRBV12-3/TRBV12-4 CASSLAWEQYF TGTGCCAGCAGCCTAGCGTGGGAGCAGTACTTC
TRBD2 TRBJ2-7 NA TRBV4-3 CASSQGLAGVWQQYF TGCGCCAGCAGCCAAGGACTAGCGGGCGTCTGGCAGCAGTACTTC
TRBD1 TRBJ1-1 NA TRBV19 CASTGGGNPSREAFF TGTGCCAGTACTGGAGGGGGCAACCCCTCCCGTGAAGCTTTCTTT
NA TRBJ1-1 NA TRBV19 CASSNGGSPAFF TGTGCCAGTAGTAACGGAGGTTCCCCAGCTTTCTTT
NA TRBJ1-2 few TRBV5-1 CASSLGDSIYRGYTF TGCGCCAGCAGCTTGGGGGACTCCATCTATCGCGGCTACACCTTC
NA TRBJ1-4 NA TRBV12-3/TRBV12-4 CASSLRLGEKLFF TGTGCCAGCAGTCTTCGACTAGGTGAAAAACTGTTTTTT
TRBD1 TRBJ1-5 NA TRBV7-2 CASSLEGQGGSNQPQHF TGTGCCAGCAGCTTAGAGGGACAGGGTGGGAGCAATCAGCCCCAGCATTTT
TRBD1 TRBJ2-7 NA TRBV11-2 CASSNGQGHYEQYF TGTGCCAGCAGCAACGGACAGGGCCACTACGAGCAGTACTTC
TRBD2 TRBJ2-7 NA TRBV7-2 CASSLREGQGEQYF TGTGCCAGCAGCTTGCGGGAGGGCCAGGGCGAGCAGTACTTC
TRBD2 TRBJ2-3 NA TRBV7-9 CASSPLRASGGATDTQYF TGTGCCAGCAGCCCCCTCAGGGCTAGCGGGGGGGCCACAGATACGCAGTATTTT
NA TRBJ1-5 once TRBV2 CASSEAGGRANQPQHF TGTGCCAGCAGTGAAGCGGGGGGGAGGGCCAATCAGCCCCAGCATTTT
TRBD1 TRBJ1-1 NA TRBV7-9 CASSSIRGRDTEAFF TGTGCCAGCAGCTCAATAAGGGGGCGCGACACTGAAGCTTTCTTT
NA TRBJ1-1 NA TRBV29-1 CSAFPTRPAAEAFF TGCAGCGCCTTTCCTACTAGACCTGCGGCTGAAGCTTTCTTT
NA TRBJ1-1 NA TRBV29-1 CSGLRAGTEAFF TGCAGCGGCCTGCGTGCAGGCACTGAAGCTTTCTTT
NA TRBJ1-1 NA TRBV6-1 CASSEWGGLNTEAFF TGTGCCAGCAGTGAATGGGGGGGCCTGAACACTGAAGCTTTCTTT
TRBD1 TRBJ1-1 NA TRBV7-2 CASSPLGQANTEAFF TGTGCCAGCAGCCCCCTTGGACAGGCTAACACTGAAGCTTTCTTT